Below, 2 T cell receptor beta chains from the same sample are listed, as sequenced in a study of blood T cell repertoires in COVID-19. Sequencing was performed with immunoSEQ multiplex PCR; in TCRdb, only in-frame clones are kept and a portion is missing. The data contain about 140,000 clones, approximately 80% of them singletons. What was sequenced was peripheral blood. The receptor source for this set is a human donor in a cohort sampled during active COVID-19.

This clone was counted a single time. The J gene is TRBJ2-1, the V gene TRBV11-2; 15 bases match TRBD2. The germline gives CDR1 SGHAT, CDR2 FQNNGV. The CDR3 is 18 residues long. J was trimmed by 8 bases and V by 3 bases; bases with no gene match: 11. The CDR3 region is CASSFAKLGLAGGDEQFF. The CDR3 nucleotides are TGTGCCAGCAGCTTCGCTAAACTGGGACTAGCGGGAGGCGATGAGCAGTTCTTC.

The chain carries TRBV6-2 or TRBV6-3 and TRBJ2-7; 10 bases fit TRBD1. CDR3 length: 14 amino acids. V shed 2 bases and J 8 bases; nucleotides not matched to a gene: 6. Looked up from germline, CDR1 is MNHEY and CDR2 is SVGEGT. Here the CDR3 reads CASSYPGTGDKQYF. CDR3 bases: TGTGCCAGCAGTTACCCCGGGACAGGGGACAAGCAGTACTTC.